This T cell receptor beta chain derives from a study of blood T cell repertoires in COVID-19. The wider study: Specimens from acute and convalescent COVID-19 originated in the United States, Italy and Spain.

This table comes from immunoSEQ multiplex PCR, and its TCRdb copy is limited to in-frame clones, with some not included. Of 350,000 or so clones in the sample, almost 90% were seen once. V lost 10 bases and J 3 bases, leaving 18 bases between the germline ends. CDR3 length: 14 residues. Germline-derived CDR1 and CDR2 are SGHTA and FQGNSA. The TCR was taken from a man between 18 and 29 years old with active or convalescent COVID-19. The chain links TRBV7-2 to TRBJ1-2; weak D call: TRBD1 (5 bases). Material: peripheral blood. CDR3 bases: TGTGCCACCACCTGGGGGGTCGGCTACTATGGCTACACCTTC. Its translation is CATTWGVGYYGYTF.